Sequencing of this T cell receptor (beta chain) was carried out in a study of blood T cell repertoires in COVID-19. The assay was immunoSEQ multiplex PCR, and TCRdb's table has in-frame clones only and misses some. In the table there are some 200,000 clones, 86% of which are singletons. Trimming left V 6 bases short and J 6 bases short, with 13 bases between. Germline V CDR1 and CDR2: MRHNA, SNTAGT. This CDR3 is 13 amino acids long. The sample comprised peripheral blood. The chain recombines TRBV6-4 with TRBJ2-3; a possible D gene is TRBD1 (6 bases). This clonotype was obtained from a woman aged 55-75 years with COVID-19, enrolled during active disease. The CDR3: CASRASQGDTQYF. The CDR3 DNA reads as TGTGCCAGCAGGGCATCCCAGGGGGATACGCAGTATTTT.